These T cell receptor beta chains were read from a single sample in a study of preoperative IRX-2 immunotherapy in early breast cancer. The method was immunoSEQ multiplex PCR; TCRdb's version includes in-frame clones alone and lacks a portion of them. The table lists about 3,500 clones, 60% to 85% of them singletons. The sample was tumor tissue, taken after IRX-2 immunotherapy. The receptors here all came from a human donor with breast cancer. CDR3s include the opening cysteine and the closing phenylalanine or tryptophan. A D gene is named only where the DNA matches it firmly. Size is stated for part of the rows, as once, few or many counts, or as a class when the clone is expanded.

.	.	TRBV6-8	TRBJ1-2	TGTGCCAGCAGTAACGCCGGGATAACGAGGGGCTACACCTTC	CASSNAGITRGYTF
.	.	TRBV28	TRBJ2-5	TGTGCCAGCAGTCCCCAAGCGGGCCAAGAGACCCAGTACTTC	CASSPQAGQETQYF
few	.	TRBV6-8	TRBJ1-5	TGTGCCAGCAGTCGGGACAATCAGCCCCAGCATTTT	CASSRDNQPQHF
.	TRBD1	TRBV19	TRBJ1-1	TGTGCCAGTAGTCTTCGACAGGGAGGTCAAACTGAAGCTTTCTTT	CASSLRQGGQTEAFF
.	.	TRBV19	TRBJ1-2	TGTGCCAGTAGTGCGGGACAAAAGGGCTCCGGCTACACCTTC	CASSAGQKGSGYTF
.	.	TRBV28	TRBJ1-4	TGTGCCAGCAGTTTAAGGGGCAGGGTTGGTTTCGGGACTAATGAAAAACTGTTTTTT	CASSLRGRVGFGTNEKLFF
once	.	TRBV7-1	TRBJ1-6	TGTGCCAGCAGCTTATCAGGACCTAACTCAAATTCACCCCTCCACTTT	CASSLSGPNSNSPLHF
.	TRBD1	TRBV28	TRBJ1-1	TGTGCCAGCAGTTTATTTAGGACAGGGTCCCCCGAAGCTTTCTTT	CASSLFRTGSPEAFF
.	.	TRBV6-8	TRBJ1-1	TGTGCCAGCACCTCGGGCAGCATGAACACTGAAGCTTTCTTT	CASTSGSMNTEAFF
.	.	TRBV28	TRBJ2-2	TGTGCCAGCAGCCCCCGGACGGACTACACCGGGGAGCTGTTTTTT	CASSPRTDYTGELFF
once	.	TRBV11-3	TRBJ2-7	TGTGCCAGCAGCCCAATGGGGGGAGTTGCCTACGAGCAGTACTTC	CASSPMGGVAYEQYF
.	TRBD1	TRBV29-1	TRBJ1-2	TGCAGCGTATGGGACAGTGCTAACTATGGCTACACCTTC	CSVWDSANYGYTF
.	TRBD1	TRBV25-1	TRBJ2-2	TGTGCCAGCAGTGCCACCGGGACAGGGGGAACCGGGGAGCTGTTTTTT	CASSATGTGGTGELFF
.	TRBD2	TRBV19	TRBJ2-1	TGTGCCAGTACCACTAGCGGGTACTACAATGAGCAGTTCTTC	CASTTSGYYNEQFF
.	.	TRBV7-7	TRBJ1-1	TGTGCCAGCAGCTTGAAACAGTTTGGCACTGAAGCTTTCTTT	CASSLKQFGTEAFF
.	.	TRBV28	TRBJ1-1	TGTGCCAGCAGCCGTTTCGAGAACACTGAAGCTTTCTTT	CASSRFENTEAFF
.	.	TRBV14	TRBJ2-1	TGTGCCAGCAGCCCTTATGGGTATGAGCAGTTCTTC	CASSPYGYEQFF
.	.	TRBV5-1	TRBJ1-1	TGCGCCAGCAGCTCGTCGGTTTCGAACACTGAAGCTTTCTTT	CASSSSVSNTEAFF
.	.	TRBV11-3	TRBJ1-4	TGTGCCAGCAGCCCGGACGGAACTAATGAAAAACTGTTTTTT	CASSPDGTNEKLFF
few	TRBD1	TRBV14	TRBJ1-6	TGTGCCAGCAGCAATACTGGGACAGCCTATAATTCACCCCTCCACTTT	CASSNTGTAYNSPLHF
.	TRBD2	TRBV5-1	TRBJ2-1	TGCGCCAGCAGCGAAGGGACTAGCGGAAACAATGAGCAGTTCTTC	CASSEGTSGNNEQFF
.	.	TRBV6-1	TRBJ2-3	TGTGCCAGCAGTGAAGGTCTAGTCGGGGATACGCAGTATTTT	CASSEGLVGDTQYF
.	.	TRBV28	TRBJ2-3	TGTGCCAGCAGTTCGTTGGGCACAGATACGCAGTATTTT	CASSSLGTDTQYF
.	.	TRBV7-1	TRBJ2-7	TGTGCCAGCAGCCTCGCAAACCCCTACGAGCAGTACTTC	CASSLANPYEQYF
large	.	TRBV1	TRBJ2-7	TGCGCCAGCAGCGAGGCCGGGACACCGAGCTCCTACGAGCAGTACTTC	CASSEAGTPSSYEQYF
.	TRBD1	TRBV6-8	TRBJ1-3	TGTGCCAGCGGACAGGGGGCGCTTGGAAACACCATATATTTT	CASGQGALGNTIYF